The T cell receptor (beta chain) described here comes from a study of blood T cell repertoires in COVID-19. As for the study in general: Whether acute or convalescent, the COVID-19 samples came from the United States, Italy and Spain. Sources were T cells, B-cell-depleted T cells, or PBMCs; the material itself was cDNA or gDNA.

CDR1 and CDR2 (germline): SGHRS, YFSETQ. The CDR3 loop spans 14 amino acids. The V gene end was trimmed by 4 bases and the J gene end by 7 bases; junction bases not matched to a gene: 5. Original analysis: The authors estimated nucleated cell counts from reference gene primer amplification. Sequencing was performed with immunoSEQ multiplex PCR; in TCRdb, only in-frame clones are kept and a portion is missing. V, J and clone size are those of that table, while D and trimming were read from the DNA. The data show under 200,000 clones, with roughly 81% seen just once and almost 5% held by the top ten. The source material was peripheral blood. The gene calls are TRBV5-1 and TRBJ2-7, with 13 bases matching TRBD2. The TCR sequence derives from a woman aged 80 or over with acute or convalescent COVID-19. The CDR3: CASSRTSGSQEQYF. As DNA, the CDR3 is TGCGCCAGCAGCAGGACTAGCGGGAGTCAAGAGCAGTACTTC.